This entry lists 14 T cell receptor beta chains sequenced from one sample in a study of T cell responses to AZD1222 COVID-19 vaccine (dated by TCRdb to about 2021). The library was made by the immunoSEQ multiplex PCR assay. Drawn from immuneACCESS, this table holds only the in-frame rearrangements with V and J called that TCRdb kept. Clones are partly lost; checked studies trace under half to an unresolved V gene and leave the rest unexplained. In this sample the table shows some 96,000 clones, around 85% of which occur a single time. The ten largest clones capture approximately 15% of the sample. Explained via the paper, the time point label denotes: about 28 days (+/-7) after the second vaccine dose. The input for sequencing was peripheral blood, taken 28 days after the second AZD1222 dose. These receptors all stem from an adult who received the AZD1222 COVID-19 vaccine.

The rearrangement links TRBV3-1 (or the pseudogene TRBV3-2) to TRBJ2-7, with D possibly matching TRBD1 (5 bases). Trimming cost V 1 base and J 2 bases, with 12 bases left between them. Per the germline V gene, CDR1 is LGHDT and CDR2 is YNNKEL (reference sequence). This CDR3 is 15 amino acids long. The CDR3 reads CASSQAVTETYEQYF. CDR3 bases: TGTGCCAGCAGCCAAGCCGTGACAGAAACCTACGAGCAGTACTTC.

This clone occurred a few times. The chain combines TRBV3-1 (or the pseudogene TRBV3-2) with TRBJ2-2; D gene unclear. Germline CDR1 and CDR2: LGHDT and YNNKEL (reference sequence). V gave up 1 base and J gave up 3 bases, with 6 bases separating them. The CDR3 is made up of 14 amino acids. DNA of the CDR3: TGTGCCAGCAGCCAAGTGGATGACACCGGGGAGCTGTTTTTT. Translated: CASSQVDDTGELFF.

J is TRBJ1-1 and V is TRBV6-5; D remains ambiguous. Between the trimmed V and J ends, which lost 6 bases and 4 bases, there was a span of 18 bases. Germline V lookup: CDR1 MNHEY, CDR2 SVGAGI. The CDR3 contains 15 residues. The CDR3 bases are TGTGCCAGCAGCTACGGAGGTGGCTTTGGCACTGAAGCTTTCTTT. It translates to CASSYGGGFGTEAFF.

CDR3 sequence: CASSKVAGDPTDTQYF. The CDR3 nucleotides are TGTGCCAGCAGCAAGGTAGCGGGAGATCCCACAGATACGCAGTATTTT. This rearrangement joins TRBV7-7 to TRBJ2-3; 9 bases fit TRBD2. J was trimmed by 2 bases and V by 5 bases; bases with no gene match: 8. The length of the CDR3 is 16 residues. CDR1 and CDR2 from the germline V gene are SSHAT and FNYEAQ (reference sequence).

The rearrangement uses TRBV19 and TRBJ2-2; TRBD1 agrees at 12 bases. V trimming: 3 bases; J trimming: 4 bases; junction bases outside the gene matches: 6. The CDR3 has 17 amino acids. Germline values: CDR1 LNHDA, CDR2 SQIVND (reference sequence). CDR3 sequence: CASSMGQGAPGTGELFF. The CDR3 bases are TGTGCCAGTAGTATGGGACAGGGGGCGCCTGGCACCGGGGAGCTGTTTTTT.

This chain joins TRBV4-3 and TRBJ2-7; tentatively, D is TRBD1 (6 bases). V dropped 2 bases and J dropped 2 bases, with 7 bases sitting between them. Germline V gene data show CDR1 as LGHNA and CDR2 as YSLEER. The CDR3 spans 13 residues. The CDR3 sequence is CASSQNRAYEQYF. CDR3 sequence (DNA): TGCGCCAGCAGCCAAAACAGGGCCTACGAGCAGTACTTC.

This sequence joins TRBV5-1 and TRBJ2-5; 12 nucleotides line up with TRBD2. The CDR3 spans 17 residues. Germline assignment: CDR1 SGHRS and CDR2 YFSETQ. Germline trimming cut 4 bases from V and 2 bases from J; bases unmatched to any gene: 9. CDR3 sequence: CASSLGASGGEQETQYF. The CDR3 DNA follows: TGCGCCAGCAGCCTTGGTGCTAGCGGGGGGGAACAAGAGACCCAGTACTTC. Drawing the rest from reference TRBV5-1 and TRBJ2-5, the complete variable domain is KAGVTQTPRYLIKTRGQQVTLSCSPISGHRSVSWYQQTPGQGLQFLFEYFSETQRNKGNFPGRFSGRQFSNSRSEMNVSTLELGDSALYLCASSLGASGGEQETQYFGPGTRLLVL.

V gene TRBV27 combines with J gene TRBJ2-7, with 7 bases that match TRBD1. J gave up 2 bases and V 6 bases, and 10 bases lay outside the gene matches. The CDR3 consists of 15 residues. Germline CDR1 is MNHEY and CDR2 is SMNVEV (reference sequence). CDR3 nucleotide sequence: TGTGCCAGCAGGCCAGACAGGGCGCGGGCCTACGAGCAGTACTTC. Amino acids: CASRPDRARAYEQYF.

The chain carries TRBV3-1 (or the pseudogene TRBV3-2) and TRBJ1-1; D perhaps matches TRBD1 (6 bases). V was clipped by 1 base and J by 4 bases, with 13 bases between them. Germline V gene lookup returns CDR1 LGHDT and CDR2 YNNKEL (reference sequence). The CDR3 has 15 residues. CDR3 region: CASSQVVSGATEAFF. In nucleotides, the CDR3 is TGTGCCAGCAGCCAAGTAGTGTCAGGGGCCACTGAAGCTTTCTTT.

This sequence joins TRBV5-8 and TRBJ1-1, with TRBD1 as a possible D gene (6 bases). Per the germline V gene, CDR1 is SGHTS and CDR2 is YDEGEE. This CDR3 region has 16 residues. V was clipped by 9 bases and J by 0 bases, with 21 bases between them. CDR3 nucleotide sequence: TGTGCCACTGCCACTCGGGGGCGAGGGATGAACACTGAAGCTTTCTTT. Translating gives CATATRGRGMNTEAFF.

The genes are TRBV18 and TRBJ2-1, with 11 bases aligning to TRBD2. Per germline, CDR1 KGHSH and CDR2 LQKENI. The V segment lost 3 bases and the J segment 5 bases; nucleotides outside the gene matches: 9. This CDR3 region has 17 residues. The CDR3 DNA is TGTGCCAGCTCACCCCCCTCTCGTAGCGGGAGGGACAATGAGCAGTTCTTC. This gives the protein CASSPPSRSGRDNEQFF.

The chain recombines TRBV2 with TRBJ1-4; 7 bases align to TRBD1. CDR1 and CDR2 from the germline V gene are SNHLY and FYNNEI. This CDR3 region has 15 residues. Losses at the gene ends were 6 bases for V and 5 bases for J; bases not matched to a gene: 9. DNA of the CDR3: TGTGCCAGCAGGGCCACCGGGACAGAAAATGAAAAACTGTTTTTT. Its protein is CASRATGTENEKLFF.

The chain carries TRBV12-3 or TRBV12-4 and TRBJ1-5, with unresolved D. Trimming shortened V by 5 bases and J by 0 bases, and 5 bases separated the two germline ends. The CDR3 is 13 amino acids. CDR3: CASSDYSNQPQHF. In DNA form, the CDR3 reads TGTGCCAGCAGTGATTATAGCAATCAGCCCCAGCATTTT.

The chain combines TRBV11-1 with TRBJ1-2; 9 bases are a match to TRBD1. The CDR3 totals 13 residues. V shed 3 bases and J 6 bases; nucleotides not matched to a gene: 2. The germline gives CDR1 SGHAT, CDR2 FQDESV (reference sequence). The CDR3 nucleotides are TGTGCCAGCAGCTTTGACAGGGGGGATGGCTACACCTTC. Translating gives CASSFDRGDGYTF.